These T cell receptor beta chains were read from a single sample in a study of radiation and T cells in renal cell carcinoma. Some clones are missing from TCRdb's copy, which holds only in-frame ones; the method was immunoSEQ multiplex PCR. The sample lists around 120,000 clones; approximately 75% were seen once. Specimen: blood, collected from a patient whose treatment included radiotherapy and nephrectomy. The receptors here all came from a woman in her sixties or seventies with renal cell carcinoma. Both conserved end residues are part of each CDR3.

V	J	CDR3
TRBV4-2	TRBJ1-1	CASSQVLMQVNTEAFF
TRBV7-9	TRBJ2-7	CASSPETGFESYEQYF
TRBV4-2	TRBJ2-7	CASSQARLEVYEQYF
TRBV10-3	TRBJ1-3	CAISVDGGNTIYF
TRBV6-5	TRBJ2-3	CASSRTSRADTQYF
TRBV5-6	TRBJ1-6	CASSKRDFHLHF
TRBV29-1	TRBJ2-3	CSVENSGGMGDTQYF
TRBV5-5	TRBJ2-7	CASSWGGGEGEQYF
TRBV9	TRBJ2-3	CASSVAPSSPTDTQYF
TRBV11-3	TRBJ2-5	CASSSGGGQQETQYF
TRBV30	TRBJ2-7	CAWTQRGDGEQYF
TRBV6-7	TRBJ1-5	CASSYSSGREPRGNQPQHF
TRBV19	TRBJ1-1	CASKDMNTEAFF
TRBV2	TRBJ1-5	CASSAGTGSYQPQHF
TRBV5-1	TRBJ2-7	CASSQTTSSYEQYF
TRBV9	TRBJ1-2	CASSVAGQSLANYGYTF
TRBV28	TRBJ1-1	CATGQGGRDTEAFF